The source of this TCR beta chain is a study of T-cell reconstitution after alpha-beta-depleted transplantation in children. Study-wide findings and caveats: Alpha-beta T cells present about two months after transplant were reported to originate from several hundred expanded graft clones. T-cell counts and diversity were attributed mostly to newly produced T cells one year after transplant.

Preparation of the TCRbeta library used unique molecular identifiers. TCRdb processed the PCR reads anew with MiXCR; each CDR3 protein has one entry. The table has hundreds of thousands of distinct CDR3 sequences, 13% seen once; the top ten hold 2.2%. This clonotype was picked up a small number of times. Its antigen is currently unknown. This CDR3 is built from 15 residues. Trimming cost V 7 bases and J 3 bases, with 15 bases left between them. Germline CDR1 and CDR2: PRHDT and FYEKMQ (reference sequence). Specimen: PBMCs, mostly from graft donor cells, collected 360 days after TCRalphabeta/CD19-depleted stem cell transplant. This chain connects TRBV13 to TRBJ2-2, with D possibly being TRBD2 (5 bases). The receptor was derived from a male patient aged 5 to 17 who had a stem cell transplant for acute myeloid leukemia, so the T cells may come from the graft donor. CDR3 nucleotides: TGTGCCAGCACGGGCGGGTCCCATTACACCGGGGAGCTGTTTTTT. Amino acids: CASTGGSHYTGELFF.